Presented here are 30 T cell receptor beta chains from one specimen sequenced in a study of OX40 agonist ivuxolimab in advanced cancers. Some clones are missing from TCRdb's copy, which holds only in-frame ones; the method was immunoSEQ multiplex PCR. The data hold tens of thousands of clones, with roughly 85% observed a single time. Sequences were derived from CD4+ or CD8+ T cells sorted from blood, sampled in a trial of the OX40 agonist ivuxolimab. The receptors shown here come from an adult with an advanced solid tumor such as melanoma, head and neck, liver or kidney cancer.

J is TRBJ2-1 and V is TRBV6-6, with TRBD2 matching over 7 bases. V was pared by 5 bases and J by 14 bases, with 12 bases of the junction left unmatched. CDR3 length: 13 residues. Per germline, CDR1 MNHNY and CDR2 SVGAGI (reference sequence). The CDR3 protein is CASSTQVGTIEFF. The CDR3, as DNA: TGTGCCAGCAGTACGCAAGTGGGGACTATCGAGTTCTTC.

The chain has TRBV18 and TRBJ2-7; D is possibly TRBD1 (5 bases). This CDR3 comprises 13 residues. V was cut by 3 bases and J by 6 bases, with 12 bases left in between. Germline assignment: CDR1 KGHSH and CDR2 LQKENI. The CDR3 DNA sequence: TGTGCCAGCTCACCTCAGGGCCTGAGCGAGCAGTACTTC. It translates to CASSPQGLSEQYF.

The V and J genes are TRBV6-6 and TRBJ1-2, with D unclear. The CDR3 is made up of 14 amino acids. V was cut by 7 bases and J by 0 bases, with 12 bases left in between. Germline CDR1 MNHNY, CDR2 SVGAGI (reference sequence). CDR3 in DNA: TGTGCCAGCACCACGTGGGAAGCTAACTATGGCTACACCTTC. Translation: CASTTWEANYGYTF.

The chain uses TRBV5-1 and TRBJ2-1; 8 bases agree with TRBD1. Germline CDR1 SGHRS, CDR2 YFSETQ. This CDR3 has 15 amino acids. After removal of 4 bases from V and 5 bases from J, the junction contained 8 bases not matched to a gene. The CDR3 DNA reads TGCGCCAGCAGCCCCGGGACAGGACTGAACAATGAGCAGTTCTTC. It translates to CASSPGTGLNNEQFF.

The CDR3 spells CASRTGTGANTEAFF. CDR3 nucleotides: TGTGCCAGTAGAACCGGGACAGGCGCCAACACTGAAGCTTTCTTT. The chain carries TRBV19 and TRBJ1-1, with TRBD1 identical over 8 bases. The CDR3 loop spans 15 amino acids. CDR1 is LNHDA and CDR2 is SQIVND in the germline V gene (reference sequence). V dropped 6 bases and J dropped 2; count of bases not matched to a gene: 8.

J is TRBJ1-2 and V is TRBV28; D is perhaps TRBD1 (5 bases). V shed 7 bases and J shed 2 bases, with 11 bases lying between them. The CDR3 length is 13 residues. Germline V CDR1 and CDR2: MDHEN, SYDVKM. CDR3 coding DNA: TGTGCCAGCAACGGGGGGGGGAACTATGGCTACACCTTC. It yields the protein CASNGGGNYGYTF.

The chain links TRBV25-1 to TRBJ1-2; D not certain. This CDR3 spans 12 amino acids. V was shortened by 4 bases and J by 4 bases, with 7 bases between the two germline ends. Germline CDR1 reads MGHDK; CDR2 reads SYGVNS. Here the CDR3 DNA reads TGTGCCAGCAGTGCCAGTATCTATGGCTACACCTTC. Translating it yields CASSASIYGYTF.

The chain employs TRBV2 and TRBJ2-1, with D perhaps matching TRBD2 (5 bases). With 3 bases removed from V and 7 bases from J, the gap between germline ends came to 10 bases. The germline V gene has CDR1 SNHLY and CDR2 FYNNEI. The CDR3 is made up of 13 amino acids. In nucleotides, the CDR3 is TGTGCCAGCAGTGAGGACTGGGCGAATGAGCAGTTCTTC. It specifies CASSEDWANEQFF.

The genes are TRBV5-4 and TRBJ1-2; possibly TRBD1 for D (5 bases). CDR1 SGHNT and CDR2 YYREEE come from the germline V gene (reference sequence). V lost 3 bases and J lost 4, with 16 bases in between. The CDR3 covers 15 residues. CDR3 amino acids: CASSSPGPEGYGYTF. The CDR3 DNA is TGTGCCAGCAGCTCGCCGGGACCCGAGGGCTATGGCTACACCTTC.

CDR3 in DNA: TGTGCCACCAGCAGAGATATGGGGGATACGCAGTATTTT. Translating gives CATSRDMGDTQYF. The rearrangement uses TRBV15 and TRBJ2-3, with D unresolved. Germline values: CDR1 LNHNV, CDR2 YYDKDF (reference sequence). The CDR3 loop spans 13 amino acids. The ends were cut back, 0 bases at V and 6 bases at J, with 7 bases in the middle.

This clone was recorded once. DNA of the CDR3: TGTGCCAGCTCATTTACTAAGGCAAATGAGCAGTTCTTC. Translated, it gives CASSFTKANEQFF. The V call is TRBV18, the J call TRBJ2-1; D is unclear. V lost 5 bases, J lost 7 bases, and 12 bases lay in between. Germline CDR1 reads KGHSH; CDR2 reads LQKENI. The CDR3 totals 13 residues.

V and J are TRBV4-1 and TRBJ2-7; TRBD1 agrees at 9 bases. Germline CDR1 and CDR2: MGHRA and YSYEKL. V dropped 3 bases and J dropped 1; count of bases not matched to a gene: 13. The CDR3 is 18 amino acids. The chain's CDR3 is CASSHAIDGTGRSYEQYF. The CDR3 nucleotides are TGCGCCAGCAGCCACGCTATTGACGGGACAGGGAGGTCCTACGAGCAGTACTTC.

The chain has TRBV6-1 and TRBJ2-5, with TRBD2 identical over 9 bases. The DNA matches TRBJ2-7 better at its end, which makes the J call doubtful. This CDR3 contains 15 residues. The germline gives CDR1 MNHNS, CDR2 SASEGT. CDR3 in DNA: TGTGCCAGCAGTGAAGCGTCGACTAGCGGCTACGAGCAGTACTTC. As protein: CASSEASTSGYEQYF.

The DNA for the CDR3 is TGTGCCTGGAGCGCCGGGACAGGGGATGGCTACACCTTC. This gives the protein CAWSAGTGDGYTF. V is TRBV30 and J is TRBJ1-2; TRBD1 matches 10 bases. V trimming: 3 bases; J trimming: 6 bases; junction bases outside the gene matches: 4. The germline V gene encodes CDR1 GTSNPN and CDR2 SVGIG (reference sequence). This CDR3 comprises 13 residues.

The chain couples TRBV18 to TRBJ2-2; no clear D gene. Germline V CDR1 and CDR2: KGHSH, LQKENI. CDR3 length equals 13 residues. Trimming took off 3 bases at V and 5 bases at J, with 7 bases between the two ends. The CDR3 sequence is CASSPRETGELFF. The CDR3 DNA is TGTGCCAGCTCACCTAGGGAAACCGGGGAGCTGTTTTTT.

The rearrangement joins TRBV5-1 to TRBJ2-3, with 13 bases lining up with TRBD2. The CDR3 totals 16 residues. Germline V gene sequence: CDR1 SGHRS, CDR2 YFSETQ. V dropped 1 base and J dropped 5; count of bases not matched to a gene: 4. The CDR3 DNA follows: TGCGCCAGCAGCTTGACTAGCGGGAGGGCCATAGATACGCAGTATTTT. It is translated as CASSLTSGRAIDTQYF.

J is TRBJ2-7 and V is TRBV27, with 12 positions matching TRBD1. This CDR3 region has 15 residues. J gave up 6 bases and V 3 bases, and 6 bases lay outside the gene matches. The germline V gene has CDR1 MNHEY and CDR2 SMNVEV (reference sequence). CDR3 DNA: TGTGCCAGCAGTTTCCGGGACAGGGGGCATGGCGAGCAGTACTTC. This sequence encodes CASSFRDRGHGEQYF.

The chain has TRBV7-9 and TRBJ1-2; 8 bases map to TRBD1. The germline V gene has CDR1 SEHNR and CDR2 FQNEAQ (reference sequence). The CDR3 is 14 residues long. J gave up 8 bases and V 3 bases, and 8 bases lay outside the gene matches. CDR3 amino acids: CASSFWQGASGYTF. In DNA, the CDR3 is TGTGCCAGCAGCTTCTGGCAGGGGGCGAGCGGCTACACCTTC.

The V and J genes are TRBV5-1 and TRBJ2-1, with 10 bases aligning to TRBD2. The CDR3 runs 17 residues. V trimming: 3 bases; J trimming: 5 bases; junction bases outside the gene matches: 11. Germline-derived CDR1 and CDR2 are SGHRS and YFSETQ. The CDR3 is CASSWLASGSRNNEQFF. CDR3 coding DNA: TGCGCCAGCAGCTGGCTGGCTAGCGGGAGTAGGAACAATGAGCAGTTCTTC.

The rearrangement joins TRBV7-9 to TRBJ2-5; D tentatively fits TRBD1 or TRBD2 (6 bases each). This CDR3 spans 15 amino acids. Germline CDR1 is SEHNR and CDR2 is FQNEAQ (reference sequence). The V and J ends lost 1 base and 9 bases respectively, with 18 bases between them. The CDR3 region is CASSLGGPGGSAQYF. The DNA of the CDR3 is TGTGCCAGCAGCTTAGGGGGGCCAGGAGGGAGTGCCCAGTACTTC.

The rearrangement links TRBV6-4 to TRBJ2-6; possibly TRBD2 for D (5 bases). The length of the CDR3 is 16 residues. Germline V lookup: CDR1 MRHNA, CDR2 SNTAGT. The ends were cut back, 3 bases at V and 0 bases at J, with 9 bases in the middle. CDR3: CASSEEGLSGANVLTF. DNA of the CDR3: TGTGCCAGCAGTGAAGAGGGTCTCTCTGGGGCCAACGTCCTGACTTTC.

The chain recombines TRBV11-1 with TRBJ1-2, with D hard to call. Trimming took 1 base from V and 0 from J, leaving 6 bases between them. The CDR3 totals 14 residues. CDR1 and CDR2 (germline): SGHAT, FQDESV (reference sequence). This chain's CDR3 is CASSLDPTNYGYTF. CDR3 DNA sequence: TGTGCCAGCAGCTTAGATCCTACTAACTATGGCTACACCTTC.

The V call is TRBV30, the J call TRBJ2-3, with TRBD2 identical over 8 bases. V dropped 8 bases and J dropped 9; count of bases not matched to a gene: 16. The CDR3 is 14 residues long. Germline V gene lookup returns CDR1 GTSNPN and CDR2 SVGIG (reference sequence). CDR3 region: CAGTSGSSRGTQYF. Written as DNA, the CDR3 is TGTGCCGGGACGAGCGGGAGTTCGAGGGGCACGCAGTATTTT. The whole variable domain, remainder taken from reference TRBV30 and TRBJ2-3, is SQTIHQWPATLVQPVGSPLSLECTVEGTSNPNLYWYRQAAGRGLQLLFYSVGIGQISSEVPQNLSASRPQDRQFILSSKKLLLSDSGFYLCAGTSGSSRGTQYFGPGTRLTVL.

This sequence joins TRBV7-8 and TRBJ2-1, with a possible D match to TRBD2 (6 bases). V was clipped by 3 bases and J by 9 bases, with 21 bases between them. The CDR3 is 16 residues long. The germline V gene encodes CDR1 SGHVS and CDR2 FQNEAQ. The CDR3 DNA reads as TGTGCCAGCAGCTTTAACTTAGCGGTACTTTCTGGTGAGCAGTTCTTC. This gives the protein CASSFNLAVLSGEQFF.

V is TRBV23-1 and J is TRBJ1-2, with no clear D. TRBV23-1 is an ORF; its function is uncertain. V lost 0 bases and J 6 bases, leaving 8 bases between the germline ends. The CDR3 has 13 residues. The CDR3 region is CASSQSWCDGYTF. The CDR3 DNA follows: TGCGCCAGCAGTCAATCATGGTGTGATGGCTACACCTTC.

The V call is TRBV10-2, the J call TRBJ2-3; D gene ambiguous. The ends were cut back, 8 bases at V and 5 bases at J, with 14 bases in the middle. From germline, CDR1 is WSHSY and CDR2 SAAADI. This CDR3 comprises 13 residues. CDR3 loop: CASQKVWGDTQYF. The CDR3 coding sequence is TGCGCCAGCCAAAAGGTATGGGGAGATACGCAGTATTTT.

The rearrangement uses TRBV11-3 and TRBJ1-2, with 9 nucleotides matching TRBD1. Looked up from germline, CDR1 is SGHNT and CDR2 is YENEEA. The V segment lost 4 bases and the J segment 2 bases; nucleotides outside the gene matches: 5. The CDR3 spans 15 residues. In nucleotides, the CDR3 is TGTGCCAGCAGCTCCGGGACAGGGCCCAACTATGGCTACACCTTC. It specifies CASSSGTGPNYGYTF.

This chain links TRBV4-1 with TRBJ2-7; 9 positions match TRBD1. Germline V CDR1 and CDR2: MGHRA, YSYEKL. V lost 1 base to trimming and J lost 3 bases; unmatched junction nucleotides: 4. This CDR3 comprises 15 residues. CDR3 residues: CASSQGDRDYYEQYF. The CDR3 nucleotides are TGCGCCAGCAGCCAAGGGGACAGGGACTACTACGAGCAGTACTTC.

The chain employs TRBV7-8 and TRBJ2-1; 10 bases fit TRBD2. The germline V gene has CDR1 SGHVS and CDR2 FQNEAQ. Trimming cost V 0 bases and J 9 bases; bases outside gene matches: 8. The CDR3 is 16 residues long. CDR3 in amino acids: CASSLAGTSDNTEQFF. The CDR3 DNA follows: TGTGCCAGCAGCTTAGCCGGGACTAGCGATAACACTGAGCAGTTCTTC.

This chain uses TRBV4-2 with TRBJ1-5; D is uncertain. Germline V gene lookup returns CDR1 LGHNA and CDR2 YNFKEQ. CDR3 length equals 13 residues. V was trimmed by 0 bases and J by 9 bases, leaving 9 bases between them. CDR3 amino acids: CASSQEEVGPQHF. The CDR3 DNA follows: TGTGCCAGCAGCCAAGAAGAGGTCGGGCCCCAGCATTTT.